This TCR beta chain derives from a study of spatial heterogeneity in lung cancer. Study-wide results and caveats: Tracking of tumor mutation counts was seen in expanded intratumoral alpha and beta TCR counts. Coverage estimated for tumor T cells reached around 7% for alpha chains and around 12% for beta chains.

Time point in this sample: sample taken at primary tumor resection. Sequencing was performed on whole RNA extracted from tumor and nontumor lung tissue, or from frozen PBMC, and the material was left unsorted. This CDR3 has 13 residues. V was pared by 6 bases and J by 5 bases, with 4 bases of the junction left unmatched. In germline, CDR1 is MDHEN, CDR2 SYDVKM. Via MiXCR, TCRdb re-called the 5' RACE reads, giving one row per CDR3 protein. The table has about 100,000 distinct CDR3 sequences, 4.4% seen once; the top ten hold 20% to 25%. This clonotype was found many times. As yet, its antigen is unknown.

The source of this sequence is a male donor with early-stage non-small cell lung cancer. The chain couples TRBV28 to TRBJ1-1, with 9 bases lining up with TRBD1. The sequencing used lung tumor tissue, collected at surgery. CDR3 residues: CASRGQGRTEAFF. DNA of the CDR3: TGTGCCAGCAGGGGACAGGGAAGAACTGAAGCTTTCTTT.